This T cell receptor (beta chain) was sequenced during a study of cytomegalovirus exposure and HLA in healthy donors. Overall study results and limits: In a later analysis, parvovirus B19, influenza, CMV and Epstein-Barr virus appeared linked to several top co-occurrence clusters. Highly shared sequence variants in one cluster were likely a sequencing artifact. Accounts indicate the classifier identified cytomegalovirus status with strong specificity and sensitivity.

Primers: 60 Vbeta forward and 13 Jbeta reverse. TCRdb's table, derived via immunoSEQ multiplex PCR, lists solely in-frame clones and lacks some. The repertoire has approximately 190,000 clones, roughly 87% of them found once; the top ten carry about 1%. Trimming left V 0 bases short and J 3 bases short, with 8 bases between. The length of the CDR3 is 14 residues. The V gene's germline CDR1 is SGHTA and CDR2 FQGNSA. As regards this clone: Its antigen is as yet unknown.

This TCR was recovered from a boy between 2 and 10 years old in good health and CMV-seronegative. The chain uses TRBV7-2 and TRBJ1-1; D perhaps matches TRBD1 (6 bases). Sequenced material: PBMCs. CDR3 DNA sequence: TGTGCCAGCAGCTTAGCGTCAGGGGACACTGAAGCTTTCTTT. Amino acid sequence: CASSLASGDTEAFF.